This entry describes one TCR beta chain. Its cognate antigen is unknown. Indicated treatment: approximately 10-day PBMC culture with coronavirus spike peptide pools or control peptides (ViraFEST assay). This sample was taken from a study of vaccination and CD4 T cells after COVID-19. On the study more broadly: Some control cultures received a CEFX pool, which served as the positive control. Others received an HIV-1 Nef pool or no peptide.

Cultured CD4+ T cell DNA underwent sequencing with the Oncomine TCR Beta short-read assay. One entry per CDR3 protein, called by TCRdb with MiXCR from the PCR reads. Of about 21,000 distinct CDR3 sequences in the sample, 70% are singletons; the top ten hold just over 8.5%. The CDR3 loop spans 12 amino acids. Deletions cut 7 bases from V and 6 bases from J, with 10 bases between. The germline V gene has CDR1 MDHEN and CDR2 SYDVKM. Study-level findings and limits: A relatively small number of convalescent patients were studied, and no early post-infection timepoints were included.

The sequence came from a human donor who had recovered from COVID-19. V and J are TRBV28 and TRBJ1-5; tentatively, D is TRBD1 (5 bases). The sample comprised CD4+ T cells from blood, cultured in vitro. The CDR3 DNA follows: TGTGCCAGCATAGGGGACGTTCAGCCCCAGCATTTT. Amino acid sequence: CASIGDVQPQHF. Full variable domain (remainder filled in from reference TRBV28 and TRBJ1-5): DVKVTQSSRYLVKRTGEKVFLECVQDMDHENMFWYRQDPGLGLRLIYFSYDVKMKEKGDIPEGYSVSREKKERFSLILESASTNQTSMYLCASIGDVQPQHFGDGTRLSIL.